Below are 13 T cell receptor beta chains sequenced from a single sample in a study of beta chain features in type 1 diabetes. All of the isolated RNA was reverse transcribed, so expressed TCRB transcripts were sequenced. TCRdb's copy holds only in-frame clones and misses some; the assay was immunoSEQ multiplex PCR. The sample holds about 620,000 clones, roughly a sixth seen once. The sequenced sample was naive CD4+ T cells from blood. The receptors were gathered from a man younger than 35 in good health.

This clone was observed a few times. Being one base from a much bigger clone, this may be a read error. This specimen includes other DNA sequences encoding the same CDR3. This sequence joins TRBV5-4 and TRBJ2-5; D is unclear. Germline V lookup: CDR1 SGHNT, CDR2 YYREEE (reference sequence). V dropped 5 bases and J dropped 0 bases, with 2 bases sitting between them. The CDR3 totals 11 residues. In DNA, the CDR3 is TGTGCCAGCAGTTACCAAGAGACCCAGTACTTC. Protein: CASSYQETQYF.

The V gene is TRBV28, the J gene TRBJ2-7; 10 bases fit TRBD1. With 4 bases clipped from V and 7 bases from J, the junction kept 10 bases outside the gene matches. This CDR3 has 15 amino acids. Per germline, CDR1 MDHEN and CDR2 SYDVKM. This chain's CDR3 is CASSWPGTGVEEQYF. The CDR3 DNA reads TGTGCCAGCAGTTGGCCTGGGACAGGGGTCGAGGAGCAGTACTTC.

V usage is TRBV29-1 and J usage is TRBJ2-1; D might be TRBD1 (7 bases). The CDR3 consists of 11 residues. In germline, CDR1 is SQVTM, CDR2 ANQGSEA. The CDR3 DNA sequence: TGCAGGGGGGGACAGAACAATGAGCAGTTCTTC. Translated, it gives CRGGQNNEQFF.

The chain couples TRBV6-1 to TRBJ1-2; D is undetermined. The CDR3 runs 15 residues. The V gene lost 2 bases and the J gene lost 2 bases, with 12 bases spanning the gap. The germline CDR1 and CDR2 sequences are MNHNS and SASEGT. CDR3 sequence (DNA): TGTGCCAGCAGTGAAAGGGTAGGAGCCAACTATGGCTACACCTTC. As protein: CASSERVGANYGYTF.

The rearrangement joins TRBV12-5 to TRBJ1-1, with D perhaps matching TRBD1 (6 bases). Germline CDR1 and CDR2: LGHNT and FRNRAP. The germline V and J ends were trimmed by 7 bases and 0 bases, with 15 bases remaining between them. This CDR3 is built from 15 residues. The CDR3: CASAPEGGMNTEAFF. In nucleotides, the CDR3 is TGTGCTAGTGCCCCGGAGGGGGGGATGAACACTGAAGCTTTCTTT.

The V gene is TRBV5-1, the J gene TRBJ1-1; no clear D. Deletions cut 1 base from V and 0 bases from J, with 7 bases between. Germline CDR1 is SGHRS and CDR2 is YFSETQ. The CDR3 totals 14 residues. The CDR3 DNA sequence: TGCGCCAGCAGCTTGATGGGTGTGAACACTGAAGCTTTCTTT. Amino acid sequence: CASSLMGVNTEAFF. Based on the CDR3 plus reference TRBV5-1 and TRBJ1-1, the full variable domain is KAGVTQTPRYLIKTRGQQVTLSCSPISGHRSVSWYQQTPGQGLQFLFEYFSETQRNKGNFPGRFSGRQFSNSRSEMNVSTLELGDSALYLCASSLMGVNTEAFFGQGTRLTVV.

This clone has more than one count but fewer than ten. This chain connects TRBV6-4 to TRBJ1-1; 8 positions agree with TRBD1. Germline lookup yields CDR1 MRHNA and CDR2 SNTAGT. The V and J ends lost 8 bases and 3 bases, in that order; junction bases with no gene match: 11. CDR3 length equals 15 residues. In nucleotides, the CDR3 is TGTGCCAGCCCGAAACAGGGGGTTGAGGACACTGAAGCTTTCTTT. Its translation: CASPKQGVEDTEAFF.

In its sample, this clone was seen a few times. The CDR3 sequence is CASGLGRTSGTDTQYF. The CDR3 region has the DNA TGTGCTAGTGGTTTGGGGAGGACTAGCGGCACAGATACGCAGTATTTT. The rearrangement uses TRBV12-5 and TRBJ2-3, with TRBD2 matching 9 bases. The V gene's germline CDR1 is LGHNT and CDR2 FRNRAP. The CDR3 has 16 amino acids. Unmatched junction bases numbered 3, after V lost 1 base and J lost 1 base.

The V call is TRBV5-4, the J call TRBJ2-1; TRBD1 matches at 8 bases. The CDR3 runs to 15 residues. Losses at the gene ends were 3 bases for V and 3 bases for J; bases not matched to a gene: 5. Germline values: CDR1 SGHNT, CDR2 YYREEE (reference sequence). The chain's CDR3 is CASSSDRGGYNEQFF. In DNA, the CDR3 is TGTGCCAGCAGCTCTGACAGGGGAGGCTACAATGAGCAGTTCTTC.

The chain uses TRBV6-5 and TRBJ2-4, with D unresolved. Trimming removed 5 bases from V and 6 bases from J, with 14 bases in between. The CDR3 is made up of 14 amino acids. Germline V lookup: CDR1 MNHEY, CDR2 SVGAGI. CDR3 in DNA: TGTGCCAGCAGTGCCCTTTCAACAGCAAACATTCAGTACTTC. Translated: CASSALSTANIQYF.

This clone was detected a few times. V is TRBV7-9 and J is TRBJ2-1; no definite D call. V lost 9 bases and J lost 8, with 26 bases in between. This CDR3 has 16 amino acids. Germline CDR1 reads SEHNR; CDR2 reads FQNEAQ (reference sequence). This chain's CDR3 is CASYLRSGQVLDEQFF. Here the CDR3 DNA reads TGTGCCAGTTACTTGAGATCCGGGCAGGTTTTAGATGAGCAGTTCTTC. The full variable domain, its missing parts supplied by reference TRBV7-9 and TRBJ2-1, is DTGVSQNPRHKITKRGQNVTFRCDPISEHNRLYWYRQTLGQGPEFLTYFQNEAQLEKSRLLSDRFSAERPKGSFSTLEIQRTEQGDSAMYLCASYLRSGQVLDEQFFGPGTRLTVL.

This clone was observed a few times. This chain connects TRBV6-6 to TRBJ2-6, with unresolved D. The germline gives CDR1 MNHNY, CDR2 SVGAGI (reference sequence). This CDR3 contains 13 residues. Trimming removed 5 bases from V and 2 bases from J, with 4 bases in between. The CDR3 sequence is CASSHTGANVLTF. The CDR3, as DNA: TGTGCCAGCAGTCACACTGGGGCCAACGTCCTGACTTTC.

Concerning this clone: A read error may produce the germline difference seen at one junction end. Here the CDR3 reads CASSLEYGRCSF. CDR3 bases: TGTGCCAGCAGCTTAGAGTACGGGCGTTGCAGCTTT. This chain connects TRBV7-2 to TRBJ1-1; D not resolved. Germline assignment: CDR1 SGHTA and CDR2 FQGNSA. The CDR3 length is 12 residues. The variable domain in full, with the rest retrieved from reference TRBV7-2 and TRBJ1-1, is GAGVSQSPSNKVTEKGKDVELRCDPISGHTALYWYRQSLGQGLEFLIYFQGNSAPDKSGLPSDRFSAERTGGSVSTLTIQRTQQEDSAVYLCASSLEYGRCSFGQGTRLTVV.